A selection of T cell receptor beta chains follows, all from one sample in a study of T cell repertoires in cytomegalovirus infection. These receptors' targets are unknown. TCRdb re-derived calls from the reads in MiXCR, one entry per CDR3 protein. The data hold about 160,000 distinct CDR3 sequences, with roughly 22% observed a single time. The sequencing used CD8+ T cells from cultured PBMCs, collected from culture after CMV antigen stimulation. These receptors originate from a human donor in good health (CMV status not recorded). Some clones in this sample may be carry-over from other donors' samples. The conserved cysteine and the conserved F or W are not part of the CDR3 here. The D gene is left open where the match is weak.

j_call v_call d_call cdr3_aa
TRBJ2-7 TRBV11-2 . ASSVGNHEQY
TRBJ2-5 TRBV6-5 TRBD1 ASSRDSRSNDQY
TRBJ1-1 TRBV12-3/TRBV12-4 TRBD1 ASSVDRVNTEAF
TRBJ1-5 TRBV7-9 TRBD1 ASSLEGTDRDQPQH
TRBJ1-2 TRBV7-6 . ASSPIEGDTPYGCT
TRBJ1-5 TRBV2 . ASSDSGSLRTNQPQH
TRBJ2-7 TRBV19 . ASSSAGDALYEQY
TRBJ1-2 TRBV20-1 . SARAREEDWGAGGDGYT
TRBJ2-7 TRBV6-2/TRBV6-3 . AIKYSRGHEQY
TRBJ1-2 TRBV12-3/TRBV12-4 TRBD1 ASSLWGQGNYGYT
TRBJ1-5 TRBV7-8 TRBD1 ASSLYTGGFSNQPQH
TRBJ1-2 TRBV2 . ASSDTVNYGYT
TRBJ2-7 TRBV7-3 . ASSLEQIYEQY
TRBJ1-1 TRBV6-6 TRBD1 ASSYEEPYRGRLEAF
TRBJ2-7 TRBV9 TRBD1 ASSVNRQGSNEQY
TRBJ2-1 TRBV7-9 TRBD2 ASSSSTSGGSNHNEQF
TRBJ1-4 TRBV12-3/TRBV12-4 . ASKRGLSNEKLF
TRBJ2-1 TRBV7-9 . ASSFPGGGNEQF
TRBJ2-7 TRBV5-6 TRBD1 ASRPGTGGPSYEQY
TRBJ1-1 TRBV7-8 . ASSLAWGPTEAF
TRBJ2-3 TRBV10-3 . AISESGSGDTQY
TRBJ2-1 TRBV6-1 . ASSEALWGEQF
TRBJ1-3 TRBV10-2 . ASQSGVSGNTIY
TRBJ2-2 TRBV2 TRBD2 ATQWGGGDGELF
TRBJ2-1 TRBV29-1 . SLRMDVISSYNEQF
TRBJ1-6 TRBV4-3 TRBD1 ASSLGDSNSPLH
TRBJ1-5 TRBV7-2 . ASSHSGINQPQH
TRBJ2-3 TRBV28 . ASSLSGAQY
TRBJ1-1 TRBV7-2 . ASRHIYDSSGNSPTEAF
TRBJ2-7 TRBV6-5 . ASSYSTALYEQY
TRBJ2-1 TRBV6-5 . ASSYVGGHEQF
TRBJ1-3 TRBV4-1 TRBD1 ASSQEGRTGHLTGNTIY